These 8 T cell receptor beta chains came from one sample sequenced in a study of T cells expressing NK-cell markers. TCRdb re-called the 5' RACE reads; every CDR3 protein appears as one record, without DNA. Recorded for this sample: approximately 460,000 distinct CDR3 sequences. Sample: blood T cells: a sorted CD56 or NKG2C T cell subset, CD4+ or CD8+ T cells, or bulk PBMC T cells (not recorded which). These TCRs come from a woman aged 18 to 75 in good health.

The chain joins TRBV6-5 to TRBJ1-6. This CDR3 has 15 amino acids. Germline loops: CDR1 MNHEY, CDR2 SVGAGI. Here the CDR3 reads CASSYLDGNNSPLHF.

This chain connects TRBV20-1 to TRBJ1-1; TCRdb's D call, TRBD1, is unchecked because there is no DNA. Germline lookup yields CDR1 DFQATT and CDR2 SNEGSKA (reference sequence). This CDR3 comprises 11 residues. This chain's CDR3 is CGGTLDTEAFF.

This sequence joins TRBV7-2 and TRBJ2-4; the D call from TCRdb, TRBD2, cannot be confirmed without DNA. Germline lookup yields CDR1 SGHTA and CDR2 FQGNSA. The CDR3 covers 15 residues. CDR3 protein: CASSLGLAGGHIQYF.

The chain uses TRBV12-3 or TRBV12-4 and TRBJ2-1; checking the TCRdb D call of TRBD2 is not possible without DNA. The CDR3 loop spans 15 amino acids. The CDR3 reads CASTRAGGLYNEQFF.

The chain couples TRBV6-1 to TRBJ1-6; TCRdb selects TRBD1, and the lack of DNA leaves this call unchecked. The CDR3 runs to 15 residues. Germline CDR1 is MNHNS and CDR2 is SASEGT. CDR3 in amino acids: CASTKGTGSNSPLHF.

The V gene is TRBV10-3, the J gene TRBJ2-3; TCRdb indicates TRBD2, and absent DNA this call remains unverified. The length of the CDR3 is 17 residues. Per germline, CDR1 ENHRY and CDR2 SYGVKD. The CDR3 spells CAISARGTSRSTDTQYF.

The CDR3: CASSVGGTGIPYEQYF. V gene TRBV9 combines with J gene TRBJ2-7; the TCRdb D gene call, TRBD1, has no DNA to confirm it. This CDR3 spans 16 amino acids. Germline V gene lookup returns CDR1 SGDLS and CDR2 YYNGEE.

J is TRBJ1-1 and V is TRBV7-2; TCRdb calls TRBD1, which cannot be checked without DNA. This CDR3 has 13 amino acids. Per germline, CDR1 SGHTA and CDR2 FQGNSA. The CDR3 sequence: CASRPPVNTEAFF.